These 21 T cell receptor beta chains share one sample of origin, sequenced in a study of cytomegalovirus exposure and HLA in healthy donors. The data were produced by immunoSEQ multiplex PCR, yet TCRdb's version contains in-frame clones alone and is incomplete. The sample lists about 180,000 clones; about 87% were seen once. Source material: PBMCs. The receptors were gathered from a woman under 40 in good health and CMV-seronegative.

This chain uses TRBV19 with TRBJ2-7, with D possibly matching TRBD1 (6 bases). The CDR3 is 14 amino acids. Germline V gene sequence: CDR1 LNHDA, CDR2 SQIVND (reference sequence). V was cut by 5 bases and J by 2 bases, with 13 bases left in between. The CDR3 bases are TGTGCCAGTAGTGCATGGGGGCTCGCCTACGAGCAGTACTTC. This encodes CASSAWGLAYEQYF.

The J gene is TRBJ1-5, the V gene TRBV9, with 7 bases identical to TRBD1. The CDR3 covers 15 residues. Germline CDR1 and CDR2: SGDLS and YYNGEE. Germline trimming cut 3 bases from V and 6 bases from J; bases unmatched to any gene: 9. CDR3 region: CASSASTGPGQPQHF. CDR3 nucleotide sequence: TGTGCCAGCAGCGCCTCGACAGGGCCCGGTCAGCCCCAGCATTTT.

This rearrangement joins TRBV13 to TRBJ2-2; perhaps TRBD1 as D (6 bases). Germline loops: CDR1 PRHDT, CDR2 FYEKMQ (reference sequence). The V end lost 1 base, the J end lost 4 bases, and 10 bases lay between the germline ends. There are 15 residues in the CDR3. The CDR3: CASSLEDRSTGELFF. CDR3 DNA sequence: TGTGCCAGCAGCTTAGAGGACAGATCCACCGGGGAGCTGTTTTTT.

This chain joins TRBV10-1 and TRBJ2-1; D not certain. Deletions cut 7 bases from V and 9 bases from J, with 16 bases between. The CDR3 spans 13 residues. CDR1 and CDR2 (germline): WNHNN, SYGVQD (reference sequence). The CDR3 loop reads CASTRALGGEQFF. Here the CDR3 DNA reads TGCGCCAGCACCCGAGCGCTAGGCGGTGAGCAGTTCTTC.

This CDR3 is CASSQDFPGGPSYEQYF. Here the CDR3 DNA reads TGCGCCAGCAGCCAAGATTTTCCGGGGGGACCCTCCTACGAGCAGTACTTC. The V call is TRBV4-3, the J call TRBJ2-7, with 7 bases matching TRBD2. J lost 0 bases, V lost 0 bases, and 8 bases had no gene match. The germline V gene encodes CDR1 LGHNA and CDR2 YSLEER. This CDR3 region has 17 residues.

This clone was counted a few times. The CDR3 spells CASSEGPVSGYTF. CDR3 bases: TGTGCCAGCAGTGAAGGTCCCGTTTCCGGCTACACCTTC. The chain has TRBV2 and TRBJ1-2, with D uncertain. V lost 1 base to trimming and J lost 8 bases, with 11 bases between them. This CDR3 is built from 13 residues. CDR1 is SNHLY and CDR2 is FYNNEI in the germline V gene.

The chain carries TRBV6-1 and TRBJ2-7; 7 positions match TRBD2. The CDR3 runs to 16 residues. Trimming took 3 bases from V and 0 from J; bases not matched to a gene: 8. Per germline, CDR1 MNHNS and CDR2 SASEGT. CDR3 region: CASSDQVTGGSYEQYF. The CDR3 DNA sequence: TGTGCCAGCAGTGATCAGGTCACGGGGGGCTCCTACGAGCAGTACTTC.

The chain employs TRBV29-1 and TRBJ1-2; D is uncertain. V lost 7 bases and J 4 bases, leaving 10 bases between the germline ends. Germline loops: CDR1 SQVTM, CDR2 ANQGSEA. This CDR3 is built from 11 residues. CDR3 sequence: CSAKRAYGYTF. The DNA for the CDR3 is TGCAGCGCTAAGAGGGCCTATGGCTACACCTTC.

The chain links TRBV2 to TRBJ1-3; D is perhaps TRBD1 (6 bases). In germline, CDR1 is SNHLY, CDR2 FYNNEI. The CDR3 has 14 amino acids. Trimming left V 8 bases short and J 2 bases short, with 13 bases between. In nucleotides, the CDR3 is TGTGCCAGCGGGGCGGGGGGCGCTGGAAACACCATATATTTT. It translates to CASGAGGAGNTIYF. Complete variable domain (other parts from reference TRBV2 and TRBJ1-3): EPEVTQTPSHQVTQMGQEVILRCVPISNHLYFYWYRQILGQKVEFLVSFYNNEISEKSEIFDDQFSVERPDGSNFTLKIRSTKLEDSAMYFCASGAGGAGNTIYFGEGSWLTVV.

The chain joins TRBV7-2 to TRBJ2-1; possibly TRBD1 for D (6 bases). The V end lost 1 base, the J end lost 2 bases, and 12 bases lay between the germline ends. This CDR3 has 16 residues. The germline V gene encodes CDR1 SGHTA and CDR2 FQGNSA. CDR3 DNA: TGTGCCAGCAGCTTAGGGGGCAGGGGACCCTACAATGAGCAGTTCTTC. Translating it yields CASSLGGRGPYNEQFF.

The V gene is TRBV19, the J gene TRBJ2-4; D is possibly TRBD2 (6 bases). Trimming shortened V by 6 bases and J by 3 bases, and 12 bases separated the two germline ends. The germline gives CDR1 LNHDA, CDR2 SQIVND (reference sequence). The CDR3 consists of 14 residues. The DNA of the CDR3 is TGTGCCAGTAGCCCCCTGGGAGGCAAAAACATTCAGTACTTC. This gives the protein CASSPLGGKNIQYF. Variable domain in full (rest from reference TRBV19 and TRBJ2-4): DGGITQSPKYLFRKEGQNVTLSCEQNLNHDAMYWYRQDPGQGLRLIYYSQIVNDFQKGDIAEGYSVSREKKESFPLTVTSAQKNPTAFYLCASSPLGGKNIQYFGAGTRLSVL.

V gene TRBV25-1 combines with J gene TRBJ1-1; 8 nucleotides match TRBD1. V was pared by 4 bases and J by 8 bases, with 15 bases of the junction left unmatched. The germline CDR1 and CDR2 sequences are MGHDK and SYGVNS. The CDR3 extends over 16 amino acids. CDR3 loop: CASSGPPSGGAGEAFF. The CDR3 coding sequence is TGTGCCAGCAGTGGCCCGCCGTCAGGGGGCGCGGGGGAAGCTTTCTTT.

This clone was seen a single time. The rearrangement uses TRBV10-2 and TRBJ2-7; D may be TRBD2 (7 bases). The germline V gene encodes CDR1 WSHSY and CDR2 SAAADI. V was pared by 7 bases and J by 0 bases, with 13 bases between. This CDR3 comprises 14 residues. CDR3 region: CASKEGGASYEQYF. The CDR3 coding sequence is TGCGCCAGCAAGGAGGGGGGGGCCTCCTACGAGCAGTACTTC.

The V and J genes are TRBV21-1 and TRBJ1-1; no DNA check was done on the table's D call, TRBD1. TRBV21-1 is deemed a pseudogene. This CDR3 region has 16 residues. CDR3 DNA sequence: TGTGCCAGCACCGTCCGGAAACCCAGGGTCTGTACTGAAGCTTTCTTT. Amino acid sequence: CASTVRKPRVCTEAFF.

V gene TRBV9 combines with J gene TRBJ2-5, with 10 bases aligning to TRBD2. Germline CDR1 SGDLS, CDR2 YYNGEE. This CDR3 contains 16 residues. J lost 5 bases, V lost 3 bases, and 10 bases had no gene match. CDR3 amino acids: CASSEVPGLARETQYF. The CDR3 nucleotides are TGTGCCAGCAGCGAAGTACCGGGACTAGCGCGGGAGACCCAGTACTTC.

The rearrangement joins TRBV5-8 to TRBJ2-7; D gene unclear. Germline CDR1 SGHTS, CDR2 YDEGEE. CDR3 length equals 12 residues. V shed 1 base and J shed 1 base, with 3 bases lying between them. The CDR3 spells CASSLRSYEQYF. The CDR3 DNA follows: TGTGCCAGCAGCTTGCGGTCCTACGAGCAGTACTTC.

The CDR3 loop is CSVGGYNEQFF. The CDR3 bases are TGCAGCGTTGGCGGGTACAATGAGCAGTTCTTC. The rearrangement links TRBV29-1 to TRBJ2-1; D may be TRBD2 (5 bases). Trimming pared 4 bases from V and 4 bases from J, leaving 5 bases between. The CDR3 contains 11 residues. The germline gives CDR1 SQVTM, CDR2 ANQGSEA.

V is TRBV6-5 and J is TRBJ1-2; 7 bases align to TRBD1. With V trimmed by 6 bases and J by 8 bases, 12 bases remained unmatched. The CDR3 loop spans 14 amino acids. The germline V gene has CDR1 MNHEY and CDR2 SVGAGI. CDR3 amino acids: CASRGQGDSRGYTF. The CDR3, as DNA: TGTGCCAGCAGGGGGCAGGGGGATTCGCGAGGCTACACCTTC.

This clone appeared a single time. This may come from a read error, since a much larger clone is one base off. V is TRBV6-1 and J is TRBJ2-2; 10 bases align to TRBD1. CDR1 is MNHNS and CDR2 is SASEGT in the germline V gene. The CDR3 has 15 amino acids. The ends lost 1 base at V and 4 bases at J; junction bases unmatched: 0. CDR3 in DNA: TGTGCCAGCAGTGAAGGGACAGGGGGCACCGGGGAGCTGTTTTTT. Encoded protein: CASSEGTGGTGELFF.

CDR3 sequence reads: CSARDPPGQYF. In nucleotides, the CDR3 is TGCAGTGCTAGAGATCCCCCGGGGCAGTACTTC. The chain carries TRBV20-1 and TRBJ2-7; D is uncertain. This CDR3 is 11 amino acids long. Trimming stripped 0 bases from V and 9 bases from J, with 9 bases between. The germline gives CDR1 DFQATT, CDR2 SNEGSKA (reference sequence).

The chain joins TRBV6-5 to TRBJ1-1; D possibly corresponds to TRBD1 (6 bases). V dropped 6 bases and J dropped 0 bases, with 11 bases sitting between them. Germline assignment: CDR1 MNHEY and CDR2 SVGAGI. There are 14 residues in the CDR3. The CDR3 region has the DNA TGTGCCAGCAGGACAACAGGGTTGAACACTGAAGCTTTCTTT. Residues: CASRTTGLNTEAFF.